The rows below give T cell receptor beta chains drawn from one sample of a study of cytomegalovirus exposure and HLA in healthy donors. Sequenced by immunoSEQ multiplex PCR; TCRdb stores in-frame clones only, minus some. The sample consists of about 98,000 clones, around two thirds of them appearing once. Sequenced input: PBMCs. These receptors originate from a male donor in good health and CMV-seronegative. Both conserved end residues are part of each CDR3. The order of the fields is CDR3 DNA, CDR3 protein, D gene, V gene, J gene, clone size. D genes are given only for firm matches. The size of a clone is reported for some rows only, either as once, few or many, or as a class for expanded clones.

CDR3nt: TGCAGTGCTAGTAGCTACGAGCAGTACTTC
CDR3aa: CSASSYEQYF
d_gene: NA
v_gene: TRBV20-1
j_gene: TRBJ2-7
abundance: once

CDR3nt: TGTGCCAGCAGTTACACCGTTAGCCGCACAGATACGCAGTATTTT
CDR3aa: CASSYTVSRTDTQYF
d_gene: NA
v_gene: TRBV6-6
j_gene: TRBJ2-3
abundance: NA

CDR3nt: TGTGCCAGCAGCCAAGAACCTGGGAGTGAAGCTTTCTTT
CDR3aa: CASSQEPGSEAFF
d_gene: NA
v_gene: TRBV4-2
j_gene: TRBJ1-1
abundance: NA

CDR3nt: TGTGCCAGCAGTAACAGGGCTGTGAACACTGAAGCTTTCTTT
CDR3aa: CASSNRAVNTEAFF
d_gene: NA
v_gene: TRBV6-5
j_gene: TRBJ1-1
abundance: NA

CDR3nt: TGTGCCAGCAGTTACTCTCCAGACTACAATGAGCAGTTCTTC
CDR3aa: CASSYSPDYNEQFF
d_gene: NA
v_gene: TRBV6-5
j_gene: TRBJ2-1
abundance: NA

CDR3nt: TGTGCCAGCAGTCCGACAGGATTGGAGACCCAGTACTTC
CDR3aa: CASSPTGLETQYF
d_gene: NA
v_gene: TRBV11-1
j_gene: TRBJ2-5
abundance: NA

CDR3nt: TGTGCCAGCAGCCCGGTCCCGGGACAGTTGAACACTGAAGCTTTCTTT
CDR3aa: CASSPVPGQLNTEAFF
d_gene: TRBD1
v_gene: TRBV5-6
j_gene: TRBJ1-1
abundance: NA

CDR3nt: TGTGCCAGCAGCCATAACAGCTACTCTGGAAACACCATATATTTT
CDR3aa: CASSHNSYSGNTIYF
d_gene: NA
v_gene: TRBV11-2
j_gene: TRBJ1-3
abundance: NA

CDR3nt: TGTGCCAGCAGCGATCATATAGCGGGAGGGCGGACAGATACGCAGTATTTT
CDR3aa: CASSDHIAGGRTDTQYF
d_gene: TRBD2
v_gene: TRBV7-6
j_gene: TRBJ2-3
abundance: NA

CDR3nt: TGCGCCAGCAGCGGACTAGGAACCCCCTCTGGGGCCAACGTCCTGACTTTC
CDR3aa: CASSGLGTPSGANVLTF
d_gene: TRBD2
v_gene: TRBV5-1
j_gene: TRBJ2-6
abundance: NA

CDR3nt: TGTGCCTGGAGTACAGACCAAGAGACCCAGTACTTC
CDR3aa: CAWSTDQETQYF
d_gene: NA
v_gene: TRBV30
j_gene: TRBJ2-5
abundance: NA

CDR3nt: TGCGCCAGCAGTGAGTCGATGGGGGCCGGTGAGCAGTTCTTC
CDR3aa: CASSESMGAGEQFF
d_gene: NA
v_gene: TRBV10-1
j_gene: TRBJ2-1
abundance: NA

CDR3nt: TGCGCCAGCAGCCAAGCGGGGTCAACTGAAGCTTTCTTT
CDR3aa: CASSQAGSTEAFF
d_gene: NA
v_gene: TRBV4-3
j_gene: TRBJ1-1
abundance: NA

CDR3nt: TGTGCCAGCAGGCCTGATGCCGGTTTGAGGGCCGCCTACGAGCAGTACTTC
CDR3aa: CASRPDAGLRAAYEQYF
d_gene: NA
v_gene: TRBV27
j_gene: TRBJ2-7
abundance: NA

CDR3nt: TGTGCCAGCAGCCCCCGGTCCAACCCATATAGCACCGGGGAGCTGTTTTTT
CDR3aa: CASSPRSNPYSTGELFF
d_gene: NA
v_gene: TRBV9
j_gene: TRBJ2-2
abundance: NA

CDR3nt: TGTGCCAGCACCTCCGGGGGGGGACAGGGGCTTTACGAGCAGTACTTC
CDR3aa: CASTSGGGQGLYEQYF
d_gene: TRBD1
v_gene: TRBV28
j_gene: TRBJ2-7
abundance: NA

CDR3nt: TGTGCCAGCACCTCAGGGGACAGCCCGAACACTGAAGCTTTCTTT
CDR3aa: CASTSGDSPNTEAFF
d_gene: TRBD1
v_gene: TRBV5-6
j_gene: TRBJ1-1
abundance: NA

CDR3nt: TGTGCCAGCAGCTGGGGATCCGGGAGGGGGAGGAATGAGCAGTTCTTC
CDR3aa: CASSWGSGRGRNEQFF
d_gene: TRBD2
v_gene: TRBV11-2
j_gene: TRBJ2-1
abundance: NA

CDR3nt: TGCGCCAGCGTGGCTAGCGGGAACCCCGGGGAGCTGTTTTTT
CDR3aa: CASVASGNPGELFF
d_gene: TRBD2
v_gene: TRBV5-1
j_gene: TRBJ2-2
abundance: NA

CDR3nt: TGTGCCAGCAGCCCAGAATTTGACAGGTCGTATCAGCCCCAGCATTTT
CDR3aa: CASSPEFDRSYQPQHF
d_gene: NA
v_gene: TRBV9
j_gene: TRBJ1-5
abundance: NA

CDR3nt: TGTGCCAGTAGCCTCCTACAGGCAGATACGCAGTATTTT
CDR3aa: CASSLLQADTQYF
d_gene: NA
v_gene: TRBV19
j_gene: TRBJ2-3
abundance: few

CDR3nt: TGTGCCAGCAGTATACTAGCGAAGGGATACAATGAGCAGTTCTTC
CDR3aa: CASSILAKGYNEQFF
d_gene: TRBD2
v_gene: TRBV6-5
j_gene: TRBJ2-1
abundance: NA

CDR3nt: TGTGCCAGCAGTGACTCTAAGCGGGACAATGAGCAGTTCTTC
CDR3aa: CASSDSKRDNEQFF
d_gene: NA
v_gene: TRBV6-4
j_gene: TRBJ2-1
abundance: NA

CDR3nt: TGTGCCAGCAGCACATCGCCGGGACTAGCGGGAAGACCGGGGGAGACCCAGTACTTC
CDR3aa: CASSTSPGLAGRPGETQYF
d_gene: TRBD2
v_gene: TRBV7-6
j_gene: TRBJ2-5
abundance: few

CDR3nt: TGTGCCAGCAGTTTAGGGCAGGGGAAGAGGAGCAATCAGCCCCAGCATTTT
CDR3aa: CASSLGQGKRSNQPQHF
d_gene: NA
v_gene: TRBV28
j_gene: TRBJ1-5
abundance: NA

CDR3nt: TGCGCCAGCAGCTCCACAGGGGGCGCCTACAATGAGCAGTTCTTC
CDR3aa: CASSSTGGAYNEQFF
d_gene: TRBD1
v_gene: TRBV5-1
j_gene: TRBJ2-1
abundance: NA

CDR3nt: TGTGCCAGCTTGAACGAACTTCTAACCGGGGATAGCTATGGCTACACCTTC
CDR3aa: CASLNELLTGDSYGYTF
d_gene: NA
v_gene: TRBV28
j_gene: TRBJ1-2
abundance: NA

CDR3nt: TGTGCCAGCAGTTTATCGCGGGGTCTCGGCAATCAGCCCCAGCATTTT
CDR3aa: CASSLSRGLGNQPQHF
d_gene: NA
v_gene: TRBV27
j_gene: TRBJ1-5
abundance: NA

CDR3nt: TGCGCCAGCAGCTTGGCCGGGACAGGGGGCACCGGGGAGCTGTTTTTT
CDR3aa: CASSLAGTGGTGELFF
d_gene: TRBD1
v_gene: TRBV5-1
j_gene: TRBJ2-2
abundance: NA

CDR3nt: TGTGCCAGCATCAAGCAGGGGGCAAACGAGCAGTACTTC
CDR3aa: CASIKQGANEQYF
d_gene: TRBD1
v_gene: TRBV6-5
j_gene: TRBJ2-7
abundance: NA

CDR3nt: TGTGCCAGCAGCTTGGTCTCAGACTACTATGGCTACACCTTC
CDR3aa: CASSLVSDYYGYTF
d_gene: NA
v_gene: TRBV5-4
j_gene: TRBJ1-2
abundance: NA

CDR3nt: TGTGCCAGCAGGGACTATCCCGGCTCCTACAATGAGCAGTTCTTC
CDR3aa: CASRDYPGSYNEQFF
d_gene: NA
v_gene: TRBV6-5
j_gene: TRBJ2-1
abundance: once

CDR3nt: TGTGCCAGCAGGTCGGGAGCTAACTATGGCTACACCTTC
CDR3aa: CASRSGANYGYTF
d_gene: NA
v_gene: TRBV2
j_gene: TRBJ1-2
abundance: few

CDR3nt: TGTGCCAGCAGTTTACTAGCGGGAGGTTTTATCGGGGAGCTGTTTTTT
CDR3aa: CASSLLAGGFIGELFF
d_gene: TRBD2
v_gene: TRBV27
j_gene: TRBJ2-2
abundance: NA

CDR3nt: TGTGCCAGCAGCGTTGACAGTTTGAACACTGAAGCTTTCTTT
CDR3aa: CASSVDSLNTEAFF
d_gene: NA
v_gene: TRBV9
j_gene: TRBJ1-1
abundance: once

CDR3nt: TGTGCCAGCAGCGCCTACAGGGAAAAGGGATACGAGCAGTACTTC
CDR3aa: CASSAYREKGYEQYF
d_gene: NA
v_gene: TRBV9
j_gene: TRBJ2-7
abundance: NA

CDR3nt: TGCAGCGTGGGACAGGGGCCCCAAGGCACTGAAGCTTTCTTT
CDR3aa: CSVGQGPQGTEAFF
d_gene: TRBD1
v_gene: TRBV29-1
j_gene: TRBJ1-1
abundance: NA

CDR3nt: TGTGCCATCAGTGAGTCGTGGCTAGCGGATGCTGGGGATACGCAGTATTTT
CDR3aa: CAISESWLADAGDTQYF
d_gene: TRBD2
v_gene: TRBV10-3
j_gene: TRBJ2-3
abundance: NA

CDR3nt: TGTGCCAGCAGAGGGGTGGCAGTCGGTGACTATGGCTACACCTTC
CDR3aa: CASRGVAVGDYGYTF
d_gene: NA
v_gene: TRBV27
j_gene: TRBJ1-2
abundance: NA

CDR3nt: TGTGCCAGCAGTCCGCAGGGGTTCGGTCAGCCCCAGCATTTT
CDR3aa: CASSPQGFGQPQHF
d_gene: NA
v_gene: TRBV28
j_gene: TRBJ1-5
abundance: NA

CDR3nt: TGTGCCAGCAGTGATTCCGGCTACAATGAGCAGTTCTTC
CDR3aa: CASSDSGYNEQFF
d_gene: NA
v_gene: TRBV2
j_gene: TRBJ2-1
abundance: few

CDR3nt: TGTGCCAGCAGCAGGAGTATGGATACGCAGTATTTT
CDR3aa: CASSRSMDTQYF
d_gene: NA
v_gene: TRBV11-2
j_gene: TRBJ2-3
abundance: NA

CDR3nt: TGTGCCAGCAGCTTCCAGGGAGGGGTGACCTACAATGAGCAGTTCTTC
CDR3aa: CASSFQGGVTYNEQFF
d_gene: TRBD2
v_gene: TRBV7-3
j_gene: TRBJ2-1
abundance: NA

CDR3nt: TGTGCCAGCAGTTTACTGGGACTAGCCGGGGACAATGAGCAGTTCTTC
CDR3aa: CASSLLGLAGDNEQFF
d_gene: TRBD2
v_gene: TRBV27
j_gene: TRBJ2-1
abundance: few

CDR3nt: TGTGCTAGTGGTTTGTCTGCAGGGGGCGCCCCGGATGAGCAGTTCTTC
CDR3aa: CASGLSAGGAPDEQFF
d_gene: TRBD1
v_gene: TRBV12-5
j_gene: TRBJ2-1
abundance: NA

CDR3nt: TGTGCCAGCAGTCTAGCATGGGAGCAGTACTTC
CDR3aa: CASSLAWEQYF
d_gene: NA
v_gene: TRBV6-6
j_gene: TRBJ2-5
abundance: NA

CDR3nt: TGTGCCTGGAGTGTACGCGTACAGGGGAAGTACCTCCAAGAGACCCAGTACTTC
CDR3aa: CAWSVRVQGKYLQETQYF
d_gene: TRBD1
v_gene: TRBV30
j_gene: TRBJ2-5
abundance: few

CDR3nt: TGTGCCAGCAGCCGGGGAGGGGCGCATGAAAAACTGTTTTTT
CDR3aa: CASSRGGAHEKLFF
d_gene: NA
v_gene: TRBV5-4
j_gene: TRBJ1-4
abundance: NA

CDR3nt: TGTGCTAGTGGAACCCACACAAACACTGAAGCTTTCTTT
CDR3aa: CASGTHTNTEAFF
d_gene: NA
v_gene: TRBV12-5
j_gene: TRBJ1-1
abundance: few

CDR3nt: TGTGCCAGCAGCCAAGATATGGCTAGCGGGAGAGGCAATGAGCAGTTCTTC
CDR3aa: CASSQDMASGRGNEQFF
d_gene: TRBD2
v_gene: TRBV14
j_gene: TRBJ2-1
abundance: once

CDR3nt: TGCGCCAGCAGCTCAGCGGGAGTTTCGACCGGGGAGCTGTTTTTT
CDR3aa: CASSSAGVSTGELFF
d_gene: TRBD2
v_gene: TRBV5-1
j_gene: TRBJ2-2
abundance: NA

CDR3nt: TGCGCCAGCAGCCAAGAAGAAGGGGGAATGGACTATGGCTACACCTTC
CDR3aa: CASSQEEGGMDYGYTF
d_gene: NA
v_gene: TRBV4-1
j_gene: TRBJ1-2
abundance: NA

CDR3nt: TGTGCCAGCTCCGCGACTGTTCTCGGCGATGAGCAGTTCTTC
CDR3aa: CASSATVLGDEQFF
d_gene: NA
v_gene: TRBV2
j_gene: TRBJ2-1
abundance: NA

CDR3nt: TGTGCCAGCAGTTCCCCGTCGCTGGGCCTCAATGAGCAGTTCTTC
CDR3aa: CASSSPSLGLNEQFF
d_gene: NA
v_gene: TRBV6-5
j_gene: TRBJ2-1
abundance: few

CDR3nt: TGTGCCAGCAGCTCAGTGGAGGGAGATAGCAATCAGCCCCAGCATTTT
CDR3aa: CASSSVEGDSNQPQHF
d_gene: NA
v_gene: TRBV21-1
j_gene: TRBJ1-5
abundance: NA

CDR3nt: TGTGCCAGCAGCTTAGGACTAGCGGGAGGTCCCCAGCAGTTCTTC
CDR3aa: CASSLGLAGGPQQFF
d_gene: TRBD2
v_gene: TRBV7-9
j_gene: TRBJ2-1
abundance: few

CDR3nt: TGTGCCAGTAGTGCGCACAGGGGAGATCGTTACGAGCAGTACTTC
CDR3aa: CASSAHRGDRYEQYF
d_gene: TRBD1
v_gene: TRBV19
j_gene: TRBJ2-7
abundance: once

CDR3nt: TGTGCCAGCAGTTTATTAAGGGCTAGCGGGAACTCCTACGAGCAGTACTTC
CDR3aa: CASSLLRASGNSYEQYF
d_gene: TRBD2
v_gene: TRBV28
j_gene: TRBJ2-7
abundance: once

CDR3nt: TGTGCCAGCAGGAAACAGGGGGCGCTTGATGGCTACACCTTC
CDR3aa: CASRKQGALDGYTF
d_gene: TRBD1
v_gene: TRBV27
j_gene: TRBJ1-2
abundance: few